The entry that follows covers one TCR beta chain sequence. Its antigen is unidentified. The sample is drawn from a study of T cells in Graves' hyperthyroidism and ophthalmopathy. In the study overall: Peripheral blood was obtained at initial diagnosis, preceding any treatment. Notes on the study in general: Blood also showed most of the thyroid clonotypes that were expanded above 0.001.

Pregnant or lactating patients were excluded, as were those with uncontrolled infection or other autoimmune disease. The CDR3 regions of TCR beta were amplified from RNA transcripts. A set of HTBI primers served as the primers for a first-round RT-PCR of the TCR CDR3. TCRdb re-analysed the multiplex PCR reads in MiXCR, keeping a single row per CDR3 protein. The data contain 350,000 to 400,000 distinct CDR3 sequences, 14% to 15% of them seen just once; the ten biggest clones take up 32%. The clonotype was recovered from a woman aged 25 to 39 with Graves' hyperthyroidism. The sequenced sample consisted of blood.

CDR3 sequence (DNA): TGTGCCAGTAGTCCCCCCGCCTTGAAGGCCTATAGCAATCAGCCCCAGCATTTT. Its protein is CASSPPALKAYSNQPQHF. The chain has TRBV19 and TRBJ1-5; no firm D call. The V and J ends lost 5 bases and 0 bases respectively, with 20 bases between them. The CDR3 sequence is 18 residues long. Germline assignment: CDR1 LNHDA and CDR2 SQIVND (reference sequence).